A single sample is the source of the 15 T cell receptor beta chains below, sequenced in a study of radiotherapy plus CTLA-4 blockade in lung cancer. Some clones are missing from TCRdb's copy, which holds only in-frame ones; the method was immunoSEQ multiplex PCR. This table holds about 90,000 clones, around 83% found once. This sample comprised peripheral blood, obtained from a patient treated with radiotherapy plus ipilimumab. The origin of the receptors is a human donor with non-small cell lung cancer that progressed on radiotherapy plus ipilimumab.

DNA of the CDR3: TGTGCCAGCAGCCAAGACTGGGGGGCCAAAAACATTCAGTACTTC. Translating gives CASSQDWGAKNIQYF. The rearrangement joins TRBV4-2 to TRBJ2-4, with D perhaps given as TRBD1 or TRBD2 (5 bases each). Germline V lookup: CDR1 LGHNA, CDR2 YNFKEQ. This CDR3 has 15 amino acids. With 0 bases removed from V and 1 base from J, the gap between germline ends came to 7 bases.

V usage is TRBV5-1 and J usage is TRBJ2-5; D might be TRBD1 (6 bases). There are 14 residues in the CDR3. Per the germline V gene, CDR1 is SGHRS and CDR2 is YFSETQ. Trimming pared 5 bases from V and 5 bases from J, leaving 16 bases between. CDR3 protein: CASSGDTVEETQYF. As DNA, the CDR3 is TGCGCCAGCAGTGGGGACACTGTCGAGGAGACCCAGTACTTC.

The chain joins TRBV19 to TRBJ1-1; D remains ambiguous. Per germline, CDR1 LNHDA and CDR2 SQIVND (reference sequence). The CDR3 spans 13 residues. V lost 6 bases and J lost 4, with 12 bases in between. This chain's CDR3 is CASSADGGTEAFF. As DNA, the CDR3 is TGTGCCAGTAGCGCAGACGGCGGCACTGAAGCTTTCTTT.

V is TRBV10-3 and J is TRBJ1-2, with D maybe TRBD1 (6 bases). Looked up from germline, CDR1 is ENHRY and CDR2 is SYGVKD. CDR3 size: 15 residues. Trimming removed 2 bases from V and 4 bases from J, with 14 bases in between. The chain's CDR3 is CAISEPYGQTYGYTF. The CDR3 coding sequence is TGTGCCATCAGTGAGCCCTATGGACAGACCTATGGCTACACCTTC.

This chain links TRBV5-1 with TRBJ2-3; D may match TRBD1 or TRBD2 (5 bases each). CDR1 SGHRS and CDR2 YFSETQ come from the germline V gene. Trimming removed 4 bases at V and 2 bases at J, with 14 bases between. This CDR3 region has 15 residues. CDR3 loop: CASSPSGPNTDTQYF. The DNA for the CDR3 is TGCGCCAGCAGCCCGTCGGGACCGAACACAGATACGCAGTATTTT.

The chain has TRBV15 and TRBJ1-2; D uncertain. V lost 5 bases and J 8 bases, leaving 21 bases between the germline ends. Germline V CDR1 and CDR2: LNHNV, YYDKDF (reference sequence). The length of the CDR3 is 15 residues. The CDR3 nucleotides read TGTGCCACCAGCCCACAGCCATCGGGGATCTTCGGCTACACCTTC. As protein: CATSPQPSGIFGYTF.

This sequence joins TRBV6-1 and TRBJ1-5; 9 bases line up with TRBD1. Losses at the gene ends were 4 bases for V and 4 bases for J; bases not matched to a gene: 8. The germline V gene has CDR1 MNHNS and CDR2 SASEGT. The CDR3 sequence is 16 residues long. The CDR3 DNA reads TGTGCCAGCAGTGCCGGGACAGGGCTCGGAAATCAGCCCCAGCATTTT. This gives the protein CASSAGTGLGNQPQHF.

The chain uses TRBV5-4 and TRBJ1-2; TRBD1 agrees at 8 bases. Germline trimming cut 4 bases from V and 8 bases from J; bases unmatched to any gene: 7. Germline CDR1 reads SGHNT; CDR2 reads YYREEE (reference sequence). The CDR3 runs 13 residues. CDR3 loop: CASSPKDRVGYTF. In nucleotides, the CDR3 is TGTGCCAGCAGCCCGAAGGACAGGGTAGGCTACACCTTC.

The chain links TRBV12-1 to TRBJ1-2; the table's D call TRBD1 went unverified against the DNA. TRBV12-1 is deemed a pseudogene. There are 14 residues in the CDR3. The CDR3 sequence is CASSFRGQDYGYTF. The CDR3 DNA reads TGTGCCAGCAGCTTTAGGGGGCAGGACTATGGCTACACCTTC.

The CDR3 nucleotides are TGTGCCACCAGTACTGGGGGTACTGGGGCCAACGTCCTGACTTTC. Translation gives CATSTGGTGANVLTF. J is TRBJ2-6 and V is TRBV15; either TRBD1 or TRBD2 may supply D (5 bases each). The CDR3 has 15 amino acids. CDR1 LNHNV and CDR2 YYDKDF come from the germline V gene (reference sequence). Trimming left V 6 bases short and J 2 bases short, with 11 bases between. The full variable domain, its missing parts supplied by reference TRBV15 and TRBJ2-6, is DAMVIQNPRYQVTQFGKPVTLSCSQTLNHNVMYWYQQKSSQAPKLLFHYYDKDFNNEADTPDNFQSRRPNTSFCFLDIRSPGLGDTAMYLCATSTGGTGANVLTFGAGSRLTVL.

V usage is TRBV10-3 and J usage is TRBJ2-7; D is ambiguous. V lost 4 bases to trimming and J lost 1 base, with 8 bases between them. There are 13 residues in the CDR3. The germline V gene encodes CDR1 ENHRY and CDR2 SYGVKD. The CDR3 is CAISGSRSYEQYF. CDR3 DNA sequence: TGTGCCATCAGTGGCAGTAGATCCTACGAGCAGTACTTC.

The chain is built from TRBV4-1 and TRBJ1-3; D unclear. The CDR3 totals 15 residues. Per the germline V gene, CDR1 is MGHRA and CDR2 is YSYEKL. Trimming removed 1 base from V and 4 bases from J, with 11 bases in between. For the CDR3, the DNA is TGCGCCAGCAGCCAAGCCTTAGGGCACGGAAACACCATATATTTT. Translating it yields CASSQALGHGNTIYF.

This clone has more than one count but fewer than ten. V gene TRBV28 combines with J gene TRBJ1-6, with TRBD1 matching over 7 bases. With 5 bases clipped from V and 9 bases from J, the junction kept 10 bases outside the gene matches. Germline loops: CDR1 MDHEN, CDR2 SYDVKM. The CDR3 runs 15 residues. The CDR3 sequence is CASSRQQGRFSPLHF. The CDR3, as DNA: TGTGCCAGCAGTCGGCAACAGGGGAGGTTTTCACCCCTCCACTTT.

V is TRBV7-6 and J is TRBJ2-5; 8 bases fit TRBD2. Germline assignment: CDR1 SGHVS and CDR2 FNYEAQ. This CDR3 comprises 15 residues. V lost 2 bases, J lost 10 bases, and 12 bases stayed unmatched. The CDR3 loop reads CASSLLGGRSVIQYF. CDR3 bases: TGTGCCAGCAGCTTATTAGGCGGGAGGTCAGTGATCCAGTACTTC.

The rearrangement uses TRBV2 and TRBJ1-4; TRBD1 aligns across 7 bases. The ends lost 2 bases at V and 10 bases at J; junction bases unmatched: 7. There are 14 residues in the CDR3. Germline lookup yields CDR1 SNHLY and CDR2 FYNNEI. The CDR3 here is CASSETGERGKLFF. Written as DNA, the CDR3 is TGTGCCAGCAGTGAAACAGGGGAAAGAGGAAAACTGTTTTTT.